The present T cell receptor (beta chain) was sequenced within a study of OX40 agonist ivuxolimab in advanced cancers. For the study at large: With ivuxolimab, an agonistic anti-OX40 (CD134) antibody, patients were treated. Study-wide points: There was clonal expansion of CD4+ and CD8+ blood T cells by week 6 at 0.1 to 3.0 mg/kg. No determination was made of the antigen specificity of the expanded peripheral T cells. Several nonresponders also turned out to have low normalized T-cell clonal expansion.

This table comes from immunoSEQ multiplex PCR, and its TCRdb copy is limited to in-frame clones, with some not included. The table records 37,000 or so clones, roughly 82% of them present only once. About this clone: The target antigen is unknown.

This specimen was CD4+ or CD8+ T cells sorted from blood, taken in a trial of the OX40 agonist ivuxolimab. This sequence originates from an adult with an advanced solid tumor such as melanoma, head and neck, liver or kidney cancer.

CDR3 amino acids: CASSEGLAGSLAKNIQYF. CDR3 DNA: TGTGCCAGCAGTGAGGGACTAGCGGGGTCGCTAGCCAAAAACATTCAGTACTTC. V and J are TRBV2 and TRBJ2-4, with TRBD2 matching over 13 bases. After removal of 3 bases from V and 0 bases from J, the junction contained 5 bases not matched to a gene. Germline CDR1 and CDR2: SNHLY and FYNNEI. CDR3 size: 18 residues.